The 22 T cell receptor beta chains reported below all come from one sample, sequenced in a study of blood T cell repertoires in COVID-19. Some clones are missing from TCRdb's copy, which holds only in-frame ones; the method was immunoSEQ multiplex PCR. This sample has approximately 96,000 clones, with roughly 95% found just once. Sequenced sample: peripheral blood. The receptors derive from a human donor with active COVID-19. The donor label of this sample is uncertain.

The chain is built from TRBV7-8 and TRBJ1-4; possible D gene TRBD1, 5 bases. The CDR3 runs to 16 residues. CDR1 is SGHVS, CDR2 FQNEAQ, per germline. Between the trimmed V and J ends, which lost 2 bases and 0 bases, there was a span of 10 bases. This CDR3 reads CASSLKTTATNEKLFF. For the CDR3, the DNA is TGTGCCAGCAGCTTAAAGACGACAGCAACTAATGAAAAACTGTTTTTT.

V and J are TRBV3-1 (or the pseudogene TRBV3-2) and TRBJ1-1, with TRBD1 identical over 9 bases. The V and J ends lost 5 bases and 1 base, in that order; junction bases with no gene match: 2. The CDR3 has 14 amino acids. Germline V gene sequence: CDR1 LGHDT, CDR2 YNNKEL (reference sequence). CDR3 sequence reads: CASSLGQGNTEAFF. CDR3 bases: TGTGCCAGCAGCTTGGGACAGGGGAACACTGAAGCTTTCTTT.

The chain links TRBV4-3 to TRBJ2-7, with 11 bases matching TRBD2. The CDR3 is 19 residues long. With V trimmed by 4 bases and J by 6 bases, 20 bases remained unmatched. Germline assignment: CDR1 LGHNA and CDR2 YSLEER. Written as DNA, the CDR3 is TGCGCCAGCAGCCTTAGACTAGCGGGGAACTTTATTTCCTCCGGCGAGCAGTACTTC. Protein: CASSLRLAGNFISSGEQYF.

V is TRBV7-8 and J is TRBJ2-3; D may be TRBD1 (5 bases). This CDR3 contains 14 residues. V was cut by 1 base and J by 4 bases, with 9 bases left in between. CDR1 and CDR2 (germline): SGHVS, FQNEAQ. The CDR3 coding sequence is TGTGCCAGCAGCTTAGGGGGCTCCGCAGATACGCAGTATTTT. Protein sequence: CASSLGGSADTQYF.

V usage is TRBV7-2 and J usage is TRBJ2-7, with 10 bases aligning to TRBD2. Trimming at V came to 6 bases and at J to 1 base, leaving 9 bases not matched to a gene. The V gene's germline CDR1 is SGHTA and CDR2 FQGNSA. The length of the CDR3 is 16 residues. The CDR3 region is CASRTEREGRSYEQYF. The DNA for the CDR3 is TGTGCCAGCAGAACAGAGCGGGAGGGCCGATCCTACGAGCAGTACTTC.

J is TRBJ2-1 and V is TRBV19; 10 nucleotides match TRBD2. The germline V gene encodes CDR1 LNHDA and CDR2 SQIVND (reference sequence). The ends lost 4 bases at V and 0 bases at J; junction bases unmatched: 9. The CDR3 runs to 18 residues. This CDR3 reads CASSNLAGERSSYNEQFF. DNA of the CDR3: TGTGCCAGTAGTAACCTAGCGGGAGAGAGAAGCTCCTACAATGAGCAGTTCTTC.

The CDR3 DNA reads TGTGCCAGCAGCTCAGGGGGCTATGAGCAGTTCTTC. It yields the protein CASSSGGYEQFF. The chain couples TRBV7-6 to TRBJ2-1, with 8 positions matching TRBD1. The junction had 1 base not matched to a gene; V was cut back by 4 bases and J by 8 bases. Germline V CDR1 and CDR2: SGHVS, FNYEAQ. The CDR3 spans 12 residues. The variable domain in full, with the rest retrieved from reference TRBV7-6 and TRBJ2-1, is GAGVSQSPRYKVTKRGQDVALRCDPISGHVSLYWYRQALGQGPEFLTYFNYEAQQDKSGLPNDRFSAERPEGSISTLTIQRTEQRDSAMYRCASSSGGYEQFFGPGTRLTVL.

The chain employs TRBV6-1 and TRBJ2-1; TRBD1 matches at 9 bases. This CDR3 is 15 amino acids long. The V gene's germline CDR1 is MNHNS and CDR2 SASEGT. The junction had 4 bases not matched to a gene; V was cut back by 3 bases and J by 4 bases. The CDR3 sequence is CASSDHRGRYNEQFF. The CDR3 nucleotides read TGTGCCAGCAGTGACCACAGGGGGCGGTACAATGAGCAGTTCTTC.

The chain couples TRBV7-6 to TRBJ2-7; 11 bases align to TRBD2. Per the germline V gene, CDR1 is SGHVS and CDR2 is FNYEAQ. The CDR3 covers 17 residues. V was clipped by 1 base and J by 6 bases; unmatched bases: 11. CDR3 residues: CASSLGSVAGGPGEQYF. CDR3 nucleotides: TGTGCCAGCAGCTTAGGTTCGGTAGCGGGGGGGCCAGGCGAGCAGTACTTC. The full variable domain, its missing parts supplied by reference TRBV7-6 and TRBJ2-7, is GAGVSQSPRYKVTKRGQDVALRCDPISGHVSLYWYRQALGQGPEFLTYFNYEAQQDKSGLPNDRFSAERPEGSISTLTIQRTEQRDSAMYRCASSLGSVAGGPGEQYFGPGTRLTVT.

This clone qualifies as medium-sized. The chain has TRBV25-1 and TRBJ1-6; 10 positions agree with TRBD1. Trimming cost V 4 bases and J 4 bases; bases outside gene matches: 1. In germline, CDR1 is MGHDK, CDR2 SYGVNS. CDR3 size: 15 residues. This CDR3 is CASSGTGGYNSPLHF. In DNA, the CDR3 is TGTGCCAGCAGTGGGACAGGGGGTTATAATTCACCCCTCCACTTT.

The chain employs TRBV10-3 and TRBJ1-5; D is unclear. The germline gives CDR1 ENHRY, CDR2 SYGVKD. V lost 7 bases and J 4 bases, leaving 11 bases between the germline ends. The length of the CDR3 is 13 residues. The CDR3, as DNA: TGTGCCATCAAGGAGGTGGAAAATCAGCCCCAGCATTTT. As protein: CAIKEVENQPQHF.

This clone was seen a single time. This chain connects TRBV7-2 to TRBJ2-1; 7 nucleotides match TRBD2. With V trimmed by 3 bases and J by 5 bases, 7 bases remained unmatched. This CDR3 has 15 residues. Per germline, CDR1 SGHTA and CDR2 FQGNSA. The DNA of the CDR3 is TGTGCCAGCAGCTTTGATCGCGGGGGTCACAATGAGCAGTTCTTC. Protein: CASSFDRGGHNEQFF.

Comment on this clone: The junction does not match germline at one end; this may be a read error. The rearrangement joins TRBV10-1 to TRBJ1-1, with TRBD1 matching over 8 bases. The CDR3 consists of 11 residues. In germline, CDR1 is WNHNN, CDR2 SYGVQD (reference sequence). CDR3 sequence (DNA): TGCGCCAGCAGTGGACAGGGGAGCTTTGGATTT. Protein: CASSGQGSFGF.

J is TRBJ2-1 and V is TRBV23-1, with TRBD2 matching over 15 bases. TRBV23-1 is recorded as an ORF, its role being uncertain. CDR3 length equals 17 residues. V was clipped by 5 bases and J by 8 bases; unmatched bases: 10. The CDR3 region is CASSSPWTSGRAYEQFF. The DNA for the CDR3 is TGCGCCAGCAGTTCTCCCTGGACTAGCGGGAGGGCCTATGAGCAGTTCTTC.

The chain has TRBV5-1 and TRBJ2-1; 11 nucleotides agree with TRBD2. CDR3 length: 15 residues. Losses at the gene ends were 5 bases for V and 4 bases for J; bases not matched to a gene: 5. Germline loops: CDR1 SGHRS, CDR2 YFSETQ. CDR3 nucleotide sequence: TGCGCCAGCAGTCCAACTAGCGGGAGATACAATGAGCAGTTCTTC. It yields the protein CASSPTSGRYNEQFF.

The rearrangement uses TRBV6-5 and TRBJ1-1; 7 bases align to TRBD1. Per the germline V gene, CDR1 is MNHEY and CDR2 is SVGAGI. The V and J ends lost 5 bases and 11 bases, in that order; junction bases with no gene match: 11. The CDR3 covers 13 residues. The CDR3 sequence is CASSLDGPRGAFF. CDR3 DNA sequence: TGTGCCAGCAGTCTAGACGGCCCCAGGGGGGCTTTCTTT.

This clone was seen once. This chain links TRBV27 with TRBJ2-1; TRBD2 might be the D (5 bases). V was trimmed by 2 bases and J by 5 bases, leaving 10 bases between them. This CDR3 contains 14 residues. Germline CDR1 is MNHEY and CDR2 is SMNVEV (reference sequence). The CDR3: CASSLEGRDNEQFF. Here the CDR3 DNA reads TGTGCCAGCAGTTTAGAGGGTCGCGACAATGAGCAGTTCTTC.

This chain links TRBV7-6 with TRBJ2-7, with no clear D. V lost 3 bases, J lost 1 base, and 7 bases lay in between. This CDR3 region has 13 residues. Germline CDR1 is SGHVS and CDR2 is FNYEAQ. CDR3 DNA sequence: TGTGCCAGCAGCTTTGGGCAGTCCTACGAGCAGTACTTC. It yields the protein CASSFGQSYEQYF.

The genes are TRBV7-2 and TRBJ2-3, with D hard to call. The CDR3 has 13 amino acids. The ends were cut back, 4 bases at V and 5 bases at J, with 10 bases in the middle. Germline V gene data show CDR1 as SGHTA and CDR2 as FQGNSA. The CDR3: CASSWSEKDTQYF. The CDR3 DNA sequence: TGTGCCAGCAGCTGGTCGGAGAAAGATACGCAGTATTTT.

V usage is TRBV6-2 or TRBV6-3 and J usage is TRBJ1-1, with D tentatively TRBD1 (6 bases). The CDR3 has 15 amino acids. Germline assignment: CDR1 MNHEY and CDR2 SVGEGT. V shed 3 bases and J shed 5 bases, with 16 bases lying between them. CDR3 residues: CASSYGRQVGTEAFF. The CDR3 DNA follows: TGTGCCAGCAGTTATGGCCGACAGGTGGGGACTGAAGCTTTCTTT.

The chain couples TRBV19 to TRBJ2-3; 10 nucleotides match TRBD2. The CDR3 is 19 amino acids. Per the germline V gene, CDR1 is LNHDA and CDR2 is SQIVND (reference sequence). With V trimmed by 3 bases and J by 2 bases, 14 bases remained unmatched. CDR3: CASSIFQRGGVGHTDTQYF. The CDR3 coding sequence is TGTGCCAGTAGTATCTTCCAGCGGGGGGGAGTCGGTCACACAGATACGCAGTATTTT. Full variable domain (rest looked up from reference TRBV19 and TRBJ2-3): DGGITQSPKYLFRKEGQNVTLSCEQNLNHDAMYWYRQDPGQGLRLIYYSQIVNDFQKGDIAEGYSVSREKKESFPLTVTSAQKNPTAFYLCASSIFQRGGVGHTDTQYFGPGTRLTVL.

A note on this clone: The junction and the germline gene differ at one end; a read error may be behind it. This sample includes further DNA sequences coding for the same CDR3. The chain has TRBV3-1 (or the pseudogene TRBV3-2) and TRBJ2-7, with 9 bases fitting TRBD2. The CDR3 has 15 residues. The germline gives CDR1 LGHDT, CDR2 YNNKEL (reference sequence). The CDR3 DNA reads TGTGCCAGCAGTCAAGCGGGGGGAAGCTCCTACGAGCAGTACTTC. Protein sequence: CASSQAGGSSYEQYF.